This T cell receptor (beta chain) was documented in a study of blood T cell repertoires in COVID-19. Turning to the study itself: Specimens from acute and convalescent COVID-19 originated in the United States, Italy and Spain. From T cells, B-cell-depleted T cells, or PBMCs came the material, which was cDNA or gDNA.

Source study methods: For nucleated cells, counts were estimated from reference gene primer amplification. Only in-frame clones appear in the TCRdb table, and some are missing; sequencing was by immunoSEQ multiplex PCR. V and J calls and clone size are those listed in that table; D and trimming were worked out from the DNA. The data contain roughly 150,000 clones, approximately 88% of them singletons. Germline V CDR1 and CDR2: SNHLY, FYNNEI. The CDR3 has 15 residues. Trimming left V 6 bases short and J 5 bases short, with 16 bases between. This clone occurred once. Sequencing was carried out using peripheral blood. The clonotype originates from a woman over 75 with active or convalescent COVID-19. V gene TRBV2 combines with J gene TRBJ2-2; tentatively, D is TRBD2 (6 bases). CDR3 amino acids: CASRDLGTETGELFF. The CDR3 coding sequence is TGTGCCAGCAGGGACTTGGGGACTGAGACCGGGGAGCTGTTTTTT.